What follows are 20 T cell receptor beta chains derived from one specimen sequenced in a study of T cell responses to AZD1222 COVID-19 vaccine. Repertoires were generated with immunoSEQ multiplex PCR, while TCRdb's copy carries only in-frame clones and drops some. The sample holds under 80,000 clones, under 90% seen once. The sample was peripheral blood, taken on day 0 of AZD1222 vaccination. The receptor set was obtained from an adult in good health.

This chain uses TRBV9 with TRBJ1-1; D possibly corresponds to TRBD1 (5 bases). The CDR3 loop spans 14 amino acids. Germline V gives CDR1 SGDLS, CDR2 YYNGEE. V lost 1 base and J 1 base, leaving 8 bases between the germline ends. The CDR3 DNA is TGTGCCAGCAGCGTACTAGGGGCGAACACTGAAGCTTTCTTT. Encoded protein: CASSVLGANTEAFF.

The CDR3 region is CASSRRFLNTGELFF. Written as DNA, the CDR3 is TGTGCCAGCAGCCGACGGTTCCTGAACACCGGGGAGCTGTTTTTT. This rearrangement joins TRBV14 to TRBJ2-2; no reliable D call. The CDR3 runs to 15 residues. V was cut by 4 bases and J by 1 base, with 10 bases left in between. The V gene's germline CDR1 is SGHDN and CDR2 FVKESK. The variable domain in full, with the rest retrieved from reference TRBV14 and TRBJ2-2, is EAGVTQFPSHSVIEKGQTVTLRCDPISGHDNLYWYRRVMGKEIKFLLHFVKESKQDESGMPNNRFLAERTGGTYSTLKVQPAELEDSGVYFCASSRRFLNTGELFFGEGSRLTVL.

The gene calls are TRBV7-9 and TRBJ2-7, with D uncertain. Germline assignment: CDR1 SEHNR and CDR2 FQNEAQ (reference sequence). The CDR3 consists of 16 residues. V shed 5 bases and J shed 3 bases, with 20 bases lying between them. CDR3 residues: CASSPGRGPAVYEQYF. In nucleotides, the CDR3 is TGTGCCAGCAGCCCAGGTAGAGGCCCGGCCGTCTACGAGCAGTACTTC.

The chain carries TRBV14 and TRBJ2-5, with 9 positions matching TRBD1. The CDR3 length is 15 residues. V was pared by 4 bases and J by 2 bases, with 5 bases of the junction left unmatched. Germline V gives CDR1 SGHDN, CDR2 FVKESK. In nucleotides, the CDR3 is TGTGCCAGCAGCCTGGACAGGGGTGGACAAGAGACCCAGTACTTC. Its protein is CASSLDRGGQETQYF.

The V gene is TRBV7-2, the J gene TRBJ1-2, with a tentative D call TRBD1 (6 bases). CDR3 length: 14 amino acids. Trimming stripped 5 bases from V and 1 base from J, with 11 bases between. The germline CDR1 and CDR2 sequences are SGHTA and FQGNSA. DNA of the CDR3: TGTGCCAGCAGCGGGGGGACATTTAACTATGGCTACACCTTC. It yields the protein CASSGGTFNYGYTF.

This rearrangement joins TRBV29-1 to TRBJ1-1, with D perhaps TRBD1 (5 bases). This CDR3 spans 12 amino acids. The germline V gene has CDR1 SQVTM and CDR2 ANQGSEA. V was trimmed by 5 bases and J by 7 bases, leaving 14 bases between them. The CDR3 is CSVFLMGDEAFF. Written as DNA, the CDR3 is TGCAGCGTTTTTCTCATGGGGGATGAAGCTTTCTTT.

The CDR3 region is CASRAAGFYEQYF. The CDR3 DNA is TGCGCCAGCAGGGCTGCGGGCTTTTACGAGCAGTACTTC. This chain uses TRBV10-2 with TRBJ2-7, with D tentatively TRBD2 (5 bases). CDR3 size: 13 residues. Trimming took 6 bases from V and 4 from J, leaving 13 bases between them. The germline V gene encodes CDR1 WSHSY and CDR2 SAAADI.

The chain uses TRBV9 and TRBJ1-1; D is ambiguous. From germline, CDR1 is SGDLS and CDR2 YYNGEE. The CDR3 extends over 12 amino acids. Trimming took 0 bases from V and 5 from J, leaving 5 bases between them. CDR3 nucleotides: TGTGCCAGCAGCGTAGGGGAGACTGAAGCTTTCTTT. Translation: CASSVGETEAFF. Using reference TRBV9 and TRBJ1-1 for the parts outside the CDR3, the full variable domain is DSGVTQTPKHLITATGQRVTLRCSPRSGDLSVYWYQQSLDQGLQFLIQYYNGEERAKGNILERFSAQQFPDLHSELNLSSLELGDSALYFCASSVGETEAFFGQGTRLTVV.

The rearrangement uses TRBV7-2 and TRBJ1-4; possibly TRBD1 for D (5 bases). Trimming stripped 2 bases from V and 12 bases from J, with 13 bases between. Germline V gene sequence: CDR1 SGHTA, CDR2 FQGNSA. The CDR3 runs to 13 residues. The CDR3 DNA is TGTGCCAGCAGCTTAAGCTTACGGGGGGAACTGTTTTTT. Residues: CASSLSLRGELFF.

The V gene is TRBV4-2, the J gene TRBJ2-3; 7 bases are shared with TRBD2. This CDR3 contains 18 residues. Trimming cost V 0 bases and J 4 bases; bases outside gene matches: 13. Germline V gives CDR1 LGHNA, CDR2 YNFKEQ. The CDR3 nucleotides are TGTGCCAGCAGCCAAGAATCGGTTGGCGGGGGTACGGCAGATACGCAGTATTTT. This sequence encodes CASSQESVGGGTADTQYF.

V usage is TRBV4-2 and J usage is TRBJ2-1; 9 bases are a match to TRBD2. The V and J ends lost 1 base and 7 bases, in that order; junction bases with no gene match: 5. CDR1 is LGHNA, CDR2 YNFKEQ, per germline. The CDR3 has 15 amino acids. The CDR3 loop is CASSQVAGVRNEQFF. CDR3 DNA sequence: TGTGCCAGCAGCCAAGTAGCGGGAGTGCGTAATGAGCAGTTCTTC.

The genes are TRBV27 and TRBJ1-3, with D perhaps matching TRBD1 (6 bases). V lost 8 bases to trimming and J lost 0 bases, with 14 bases between them. Germline V lookup: CDR1 MNHEY, CDR2 SMNVEV (reference sequence). The CDR3 runs 15 residues. The CDR3 reads CASCPKGVSGNTIYF. The CDR3 DNA is TGTGCCAGCTGTCCTAAGGGGGTCTCTGGAAACACCATATATTTT.

The chain recombines TRBV29-1 with TRBJ2-7; 9 bases align to TRBD1. The trim removed 3 bases at V and 6 bases at J, leaving 6 bases unmatched. The germline gives CDR1 SQVTM, CDR2 ANQGSEA. The CDR3 contains 13 residues. For the CDR3, the DNA is TGCAGCGTTGATGGGACAGGGTCGAGCGAGCAGTACTTC. As protein: CSVDGTGSSEQYF.

The chain carries TRBV7-9 and TRBJ1-4; D gene ambiguous. Germline values: CDR1 SEHNR, CDR2 FQNEAQ (reference sequence). The germline V and J ends were trimmed by 3 bases and 8 bases, with 16 bases remaining between them. This CDR3 comprises 15 residues. CDR3 loop: CASSFVRIKLEKLFF. CDR3 nucleotides: TGTGCCAGCAGCTTTGTTCGGATCAAACTGGAAAAACTGTTTTTT.

The chain combines TRBV7-6 with TRBJ1-5, with unresolved D. Between the trimmed V and J ends, which lost 5 bases and 6 bases, there was a span of 11 bases. Germline values: CDR1 SGHVS, CDR2 FNYEAQ. CDR3 size: 13 residues. This CDR3 reads CASSPRLGQPQHF. CDR3 DNA: TGTGCCAGCAGCCCGCGCTTGGGTCAGCCCCAGCATTTT.

The rearrangement links TRBV29-1 to TRBJ2-1; TRBD2 matches 10 bases. Germline loops: CDR1 SQVTM, CDR2 ANQGSEA. CDR3 length: 13 residues. V lost 2 bases and J lost 8; bases outside the gene matches: 3. The CDR3 here is CSVELAGVYEQFF. DNA for the CDR3: TGCAGCGTTGAACTAGCGGGAGTGTATGAGCAGTTCTTC.

A single count supports this clone. The rearrangement links TRBV11-2 to TRBJ2-7, with D possibly matching TRBD2 (6 bases). Germline lookup yields CDR1 SGHAT and CDR2 FQNNGV. The CDR3 has 15 residues. V was shortened by 4 bases and J by 0 bases, with 13 bases between the two germline ends. The CDR3 loop is CASSSRLVYSYEQYF. The DNA for the CDR3 is TGTGCCAGCAGCTCTAGACTAGTCTACTCCTACGAGCAGTACTTC.

J is TRBJ2-1 and V is TRBV4-3; 12 bases agree with TRBD2. Germline CDR1 is LGHNA and CDR2 is YSLEER. V was clipped by 4 bases and J by 15 bases; unmatched bases: 4. This CDR3 has 12 residues. CDR3 residues: CASSRTSGILFF. The CDR3 DNA follows: TGCGCCAGCAGCCGGACTAGCGGGATCCTGTTCTTC.

V and J are TRBV11-3 and TRBJ2-7; 14 nucleotides line up with TRBD2. Per germline, CDR1 SGHNT and CDR2 YENEEA. This CDR3 spans 17 amino acids. J gave up 0 bases and V 5 bases, and 6 bases lay outside the gene matches. The CDR3 DNA reads as TGTGCCAGCAGCACCGGGACTAGCGGGAGCCCCTCCTACGAGCAGTACTTC. Translating it yields CASSTGTSGSPSYEQYF.

The chain combines TRBV19 with TRBJ2-4, with 13 bases matching TRBD2. Per germline, CDR1 LNHDA and CDR2 SQIVND (reference sequence). This CDR3 has 17 amino acids. Trimming removed 5 bases from V and 9 bases from J; junction bases left unmatched: 13. The chain's CDR3 is CASSSVGLAGMSRIQYF. The CDR3 DNA reads as TGTGCCAGTAGTTCCGTGGGACTAGCGGGAATGAGTCGCATTCAGTACTTC.